The rows below give T cell receptor beta chains drawn from one sample of a study of monozygotic twins with inflammatory bowel disease. TCRdb reprocessed the 5' RACE reads, with one entry per CDR3 protein and no DNA. Reported are 420,000 or so distinct CDR3 sequences; the ten largest clones contain 2% to 2.5%. The sample comprised blood. The source is a human donor with ulcerative colitis or Crohn's disease, or a healthy co-twin of an affected twin (not recorded which). Each CDR3 is given with its conserved first and last residue. Fields, in order: CDR3 protein, V gene, J gene, CDR3 length.

CDR3aa: CASSSRDPPREQFF; v_gene: TRBV5-4; j_gene: TRBJ2-1; len: 14
CDR3aa: CASSLDRYERYF; v_gene: TRBV28; j_gene: TRBJ2-7; len: 12
CDR3aa: CASSRGQGINYGYTF; v_gene: TRBV6-1; j_gene: TRBJ1-2; len: 15
CDR3aa: CASSMGQSKAEAFF; v_gene: TRBV5-1; j_gene: TRBJ1-1; len: 14
CDR3aa: CASSSGDRGQYF; v_gene: TRBV11-2; j_gene: TRBJ2-3; len: 12
CDR3aa: CASSAGGGHQPQHF; v_gene: TRBV28; j_gene: TRBJ1-5; len: 14
CDR3aa: CSARDPRMSNEKLFF; v_gene: TRBV20-1; j_gene: TRBJ1-4; len: 15
CDR3aa: CASTGSYNSPLHF; v_gene: TRBV19; j_gene: TRBJ1-6; len: 13
CDR3aa: CASSSQGSSYEQYF; v_gene: TRBV5-1; j_gene: TRBJ2-7; len: 14
CDR3aa: CASRMGTGGTGELFF; v_gene: TRBV12-3/TRBV12-4; j_gene: TRBJ2-2; len: 15
CDR3aa: CASSDGAGGAGQYF; v_gene: TRBV6-1; j_gene: TRBJ2-7; len: 14
CDR3aa: CATSRDGQYNYGYTF; v_gene: TRBV15; j_gene: TRBJ1-2; len: 15
CDR3aa: CAWRGTPTNTGELFF; v_gene: TRBV30; j_gene: TRBJ2-2; len: 15
CDR3aa: CASSWDRVRPYNEQFF; v_gene: TRBV28; j_gene: TRBJ2-1; len: 16
CDR3aa: CASSWVATGIREAKKETQYF; v_gene: TRBV5-1; j_gene: TRBJ2-5; len: 20
CDR3aa: CASSLGGLLEAFF; v_gene: TRBV5-1; j_gene: TRBJ1-1; len: 13
CDR3aa: CSAIRGYSNQPQHF; v_gene: TRBV20-1; j_gene: TRBJ1-5; len: 14